The TCR beta chain described here comes from a study of blood T cell repertoires in COVID-19 (dated by TCRdb to 2019 to 2021). The study in broad terms: Collaborator samples came from the United States, Italy and Spain and covered acute and convalescent phases of COVID-19. The material from the prospective study consisted of cDNA or gDNA derived from T cells, B-cell-depleted T cells, or PBMCs. The dataset comprised deeply sampled blood TCRbeta repertoires from subjects exposed to, actively infected with, or recovered from COVID-19. The repertoires were made available in a free public database intended to serve as a resource for research on the immune response to SARS-CoV-2. The samples were drawn from the first 160 participants of the ongoing ImmuneRACE study and from under 1,500 subjects provided by 6 global collaborators. Nearly every sample came with metadata listing a de-identified subject ID, COVID-19 status, age in years and sex. Where HLA class I and class II types were available, the types were taken from metadata supplied by the sample provider, not from assay-based typing.

The immunoSEQ Assay, a bias-controlled multiplex PCR, was used to amplify TCRbeta CDR3 regions from genomic DNA. In the authors' own workflow: Nucleated cell counts per sample were estimated from amplification of reference gene primers within the assay. To quantify the absolute abundance of each unique TCRbeta CDR3 rearrangement, sequence reads were collapsed and filtered. For each sample, productive Simpson clonality was calculated as the square root of Simpson's diversity index across productive rearrangements. Here the immuneACCESS table is served through TCRdb, limited to in-frame sequences with V and J called. Missing clones are a known gap in these copies; in checked studies unresolved V genes cover under half, and the rest lacks a known reason. For V, J and clone size, that table is used; D and trimming come from the DNA. This sample gives approximately 250,000 clones in total; around 84% of them show up just once. The ten top clones hold roughly 5.6% of the sample.

Broader findings and caveats from the paper: Clinical and demographic metadata were provided uncurated, with the amount varying by source and participant.

One collaborating source in Seattle enrolled patients during active infection and followed them longitudinally through the course of disease. The collaborating institutions used their own protocols to collect whole blood in K2EDTA tubes. For TCRbeta analysis, collaborator samples were shipped as frozen whole blood, as isolated PBMCs, or as DNA extracted from either sample type. Of note for this clone: Its antigen is not yet known. No qualities accompany the bases; no much larger clone lies one base away.

The sequence derives from a woman aged 60-75 years with COVID-19, enrolled during active disease. The sequenced sample consisted of peripheral blood.

The DNA sequence is as follows: TGTGCCAGCAGCCTAGGCTACGAGCAGTACTTC. Its product reads: CASSLGYEQYF. The V gene is TRBV6-5 and the J gene is TRBJ2-7; no confident D gene assignment can be made. From a lookup of the germline V gene, CDR1 and CDR2 are MNHEY and SVGAGI. Between the V and J ends, shortened by 6 bases and 3 bases respectively, the junction contains 6 bases. From cysteine to phenylalanine, the CDR3 is 11 amino acids long. The kept DNA is CDR3 alone, 33 bases in frame from the first base.